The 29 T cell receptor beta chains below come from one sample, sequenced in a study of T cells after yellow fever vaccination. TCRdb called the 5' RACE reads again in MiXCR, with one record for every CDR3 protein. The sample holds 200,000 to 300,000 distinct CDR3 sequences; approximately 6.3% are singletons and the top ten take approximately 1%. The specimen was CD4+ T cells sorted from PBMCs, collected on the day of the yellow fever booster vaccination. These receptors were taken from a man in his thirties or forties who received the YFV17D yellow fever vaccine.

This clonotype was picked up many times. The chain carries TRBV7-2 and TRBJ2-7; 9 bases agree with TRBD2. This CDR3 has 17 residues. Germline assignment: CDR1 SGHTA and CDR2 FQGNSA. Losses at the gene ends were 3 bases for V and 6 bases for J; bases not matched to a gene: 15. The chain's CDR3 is CASSFREGGRVPAEQYF. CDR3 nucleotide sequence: TGTGCCAGCAGCTTTAGGGAAGGCGGGAGGGTTCCTGCCGAGCAGTACTTC.

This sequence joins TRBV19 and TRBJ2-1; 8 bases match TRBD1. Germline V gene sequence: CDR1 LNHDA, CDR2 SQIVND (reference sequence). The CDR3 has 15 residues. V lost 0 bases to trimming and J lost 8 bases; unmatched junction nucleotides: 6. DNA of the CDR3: TGTGCCAGTAGTATAGACCTGACAGGGGAGGATGAGCAGTTCTTC. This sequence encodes CASSIDLTGEDEQFF.

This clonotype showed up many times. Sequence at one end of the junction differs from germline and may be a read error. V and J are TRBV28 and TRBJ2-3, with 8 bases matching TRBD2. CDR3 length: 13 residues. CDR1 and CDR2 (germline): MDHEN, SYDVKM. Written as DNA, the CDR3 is TGTGCCAGCAGTTCGCCGGGACTAGAGGCATACCCATGG. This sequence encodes CASSSPGLEAYPW.

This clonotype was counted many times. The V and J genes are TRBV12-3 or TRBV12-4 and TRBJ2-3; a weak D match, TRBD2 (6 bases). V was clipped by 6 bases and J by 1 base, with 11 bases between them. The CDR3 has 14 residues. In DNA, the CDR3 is TGTGCCAGCAGGGGACTGTCGGGCACAGATACGCAGTATTTT. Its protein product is CASRGLSGTDTQYF.

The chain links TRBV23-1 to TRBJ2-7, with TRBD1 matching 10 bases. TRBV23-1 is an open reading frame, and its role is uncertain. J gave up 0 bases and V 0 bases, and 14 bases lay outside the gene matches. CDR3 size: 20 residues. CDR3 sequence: CASSQSTVDRGWPSSYEQYF. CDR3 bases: TGCGCCAGCAGTCAATCGACTGTGGACAGGGGGTGGCCGAGCTCCTACGAGCAGTACTTC.

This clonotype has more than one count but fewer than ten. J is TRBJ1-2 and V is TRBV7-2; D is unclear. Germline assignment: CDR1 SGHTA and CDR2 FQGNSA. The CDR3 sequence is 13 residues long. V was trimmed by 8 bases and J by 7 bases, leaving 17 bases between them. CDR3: CASGPLGGTGYTF. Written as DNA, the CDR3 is TGTGCCAGCGGACCCTTGGGTGGTACTGGCTACACCTTC.

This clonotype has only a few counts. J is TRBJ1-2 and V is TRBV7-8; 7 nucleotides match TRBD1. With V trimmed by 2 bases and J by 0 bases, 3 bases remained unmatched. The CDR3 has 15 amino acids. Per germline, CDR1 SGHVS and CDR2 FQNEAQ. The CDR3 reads CASSLLDRTNYGYTF. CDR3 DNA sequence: TGTGCCAGCAGCTTACTGGACAGGACTAACTATGGCTACACCTTC.

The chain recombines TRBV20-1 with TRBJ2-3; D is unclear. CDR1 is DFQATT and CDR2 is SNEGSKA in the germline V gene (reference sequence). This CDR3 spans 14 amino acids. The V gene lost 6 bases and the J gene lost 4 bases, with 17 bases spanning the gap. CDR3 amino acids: CSAIISGRADTQYF. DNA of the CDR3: TGCAGTGCCATAATATCCGGTCGGGCAGATACGCAGTATTTT.

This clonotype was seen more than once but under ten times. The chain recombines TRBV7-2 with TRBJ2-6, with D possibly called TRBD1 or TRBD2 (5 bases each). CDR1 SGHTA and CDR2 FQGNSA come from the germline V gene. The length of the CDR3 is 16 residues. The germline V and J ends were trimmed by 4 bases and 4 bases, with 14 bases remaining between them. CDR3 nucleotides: TGTGCCAGCAGCTGGAGGAGTGGGGCCGGGGCCAACGTCCTGACTTTC. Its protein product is CASSWRSGAGANVLTF.

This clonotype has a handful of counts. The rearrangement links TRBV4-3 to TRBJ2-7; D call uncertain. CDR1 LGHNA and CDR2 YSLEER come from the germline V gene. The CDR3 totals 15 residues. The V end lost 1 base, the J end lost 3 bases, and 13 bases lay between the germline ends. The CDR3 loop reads CASSQAITDHYEQYF. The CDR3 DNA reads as TGCGCCAGCAGCCAAGCTATCACAGACCACTACGAGCAGTACTTC.

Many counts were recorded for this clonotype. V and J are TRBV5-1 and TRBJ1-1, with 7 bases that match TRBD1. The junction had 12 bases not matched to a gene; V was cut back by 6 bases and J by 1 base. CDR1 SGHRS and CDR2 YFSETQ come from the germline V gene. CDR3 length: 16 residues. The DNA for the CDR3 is TGCGCCAGCACCCGGACAGGAACCCTGGGGAACACTGAAGCTTTCTTT. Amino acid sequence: CASTRTGTLGNTEAFF.

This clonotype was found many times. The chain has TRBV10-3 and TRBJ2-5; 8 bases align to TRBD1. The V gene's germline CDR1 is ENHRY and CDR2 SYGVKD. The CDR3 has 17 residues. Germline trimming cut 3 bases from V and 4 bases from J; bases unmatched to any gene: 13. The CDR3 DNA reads TGTGCCATCAGTGAATTTGCCCCGGGTGACAGGGGAGAGACCCAGTACTTC. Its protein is CAISEFAPGDRGETQYF.

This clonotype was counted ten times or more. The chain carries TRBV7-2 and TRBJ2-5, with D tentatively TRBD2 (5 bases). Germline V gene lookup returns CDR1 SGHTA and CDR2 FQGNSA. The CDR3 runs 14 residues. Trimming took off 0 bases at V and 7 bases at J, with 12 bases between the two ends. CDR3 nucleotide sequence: TGTGCCAGCAGCTTAGCGGGAGAGATCGGGACCCAGTACTTC. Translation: CASSLAGEIGTQYF.

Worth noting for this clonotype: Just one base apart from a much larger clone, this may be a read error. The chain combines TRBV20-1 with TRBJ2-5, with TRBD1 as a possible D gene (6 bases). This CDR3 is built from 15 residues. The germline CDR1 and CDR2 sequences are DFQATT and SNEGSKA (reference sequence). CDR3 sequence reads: CCARLSGARGETQYF. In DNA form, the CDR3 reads TGCTGTGCTAGATTATCAGGGGCGAGAGGGGAGACCCAGTACTTC.

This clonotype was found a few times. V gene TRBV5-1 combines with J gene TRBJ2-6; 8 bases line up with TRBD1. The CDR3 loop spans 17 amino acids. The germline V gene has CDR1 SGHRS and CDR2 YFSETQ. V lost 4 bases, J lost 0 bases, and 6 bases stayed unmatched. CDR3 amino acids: CASSHRDRSSGANVLTF. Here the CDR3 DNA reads TGCGCCAGCAGCCACCGGGACAGGAGCTCTGGGGCCAACGTCCTGACTTTC. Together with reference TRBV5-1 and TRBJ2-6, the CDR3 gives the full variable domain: KAGVTQTPRYLIKTRGQQVTLSCSPISGHRSVSWYQQTPGQGLQFLFEYFSETQRNKGNFPGRFSGRQFSNSRSEMNVSTLELGDSALYLCASSHRDRSSGANVLTFGAGSRLTVL.

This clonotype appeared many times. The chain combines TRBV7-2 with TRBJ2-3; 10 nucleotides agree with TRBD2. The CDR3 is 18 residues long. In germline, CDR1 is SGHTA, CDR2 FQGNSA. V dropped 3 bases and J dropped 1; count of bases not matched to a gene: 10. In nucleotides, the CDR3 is TGTGCCAGCAGCTTCAGACGCTCCGGGACTAGCGGCACAGATACGCAGTATTTT. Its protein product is CASSFRRSGTSGTDTQYF.

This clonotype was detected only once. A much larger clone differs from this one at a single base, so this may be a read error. CDR3 amino acids: CASRPTDRAKTEAFF. The CDR3 DNA follows: TGTGCCAGTAGACCCACTGACAGGGCTAAAACTGAAGCTTTCTTT. This rearrangement joins TRBV19 to TRBJ1-1, with 7 bases lining up with TRBD1. The germline V gene has CDR1 LNHDA and CDR2 SQIVND (reference sequence). The CDR3 loop spans 15 amino acids. The junction had 12 bases not matched to a gene; V was cut back by 6 bases and J by 5 bases.

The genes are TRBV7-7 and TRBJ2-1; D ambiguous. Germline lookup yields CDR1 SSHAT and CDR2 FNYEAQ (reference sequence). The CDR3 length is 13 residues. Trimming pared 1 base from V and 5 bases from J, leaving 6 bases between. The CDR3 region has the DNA TGTGCCAGCAGCTTAGAGAGACACAATGAGCAGTTCTTC. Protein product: CASSLERHNEQFF.

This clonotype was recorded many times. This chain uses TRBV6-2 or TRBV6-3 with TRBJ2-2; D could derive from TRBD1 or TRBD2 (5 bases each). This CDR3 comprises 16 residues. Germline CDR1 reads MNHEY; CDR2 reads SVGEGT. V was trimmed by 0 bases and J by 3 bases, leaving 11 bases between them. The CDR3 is CASSYSGGSDTGELFF. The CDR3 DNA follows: TGTGCCAGCAGTTACTCTGGGGGATCGGACACCGGGGAGCTGTTTTTT.

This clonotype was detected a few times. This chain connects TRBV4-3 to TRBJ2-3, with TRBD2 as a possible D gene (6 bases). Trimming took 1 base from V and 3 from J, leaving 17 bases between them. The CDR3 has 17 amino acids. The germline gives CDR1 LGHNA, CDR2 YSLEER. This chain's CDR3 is CASSQGLGGGRTDTQYF. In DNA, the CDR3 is TGCGCCAGCAGCCAAGGCCTAGGTGGTGGGAGGACAGATACGCAGTATTTT.

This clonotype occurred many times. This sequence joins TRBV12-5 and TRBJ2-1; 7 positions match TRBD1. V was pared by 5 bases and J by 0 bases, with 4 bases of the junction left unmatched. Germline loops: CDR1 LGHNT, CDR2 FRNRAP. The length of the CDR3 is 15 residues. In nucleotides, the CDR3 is TGTGCTAGTGGTACGGGACAGAGCTCCTACAATGAGCAGTTCTTC. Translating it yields CASGTGQSSYNEQFF. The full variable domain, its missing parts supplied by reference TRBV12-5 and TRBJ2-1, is DARVTQTPRHKVTEMGQEVTMRCQPILGHNTVFWYRQTMMQGLELLAYFRNRAPLDDSGMPKDRFSAEMPDATLATLKIQPSEPRDSAVYFCASGTGQSSYNEQFFGPGTRLTVL.

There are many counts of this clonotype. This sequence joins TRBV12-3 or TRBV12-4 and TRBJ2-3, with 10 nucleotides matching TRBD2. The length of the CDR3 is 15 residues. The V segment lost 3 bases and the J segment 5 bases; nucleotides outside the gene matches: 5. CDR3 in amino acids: CASSLIAGGGDTQYF. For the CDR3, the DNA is TGTGCCAGCAGTTTGATAGCGGGAGGCGGAGATACGCAGTATTTT.

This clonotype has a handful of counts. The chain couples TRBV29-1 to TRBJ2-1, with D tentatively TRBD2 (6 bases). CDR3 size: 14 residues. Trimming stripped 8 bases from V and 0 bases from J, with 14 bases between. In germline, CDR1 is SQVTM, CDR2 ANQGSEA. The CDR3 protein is CSSSSVSSYNEQFF. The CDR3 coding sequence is TGCAGCTCCTCTAGCGTCAGCTCCTACAATGAGCAGTTCTTC.

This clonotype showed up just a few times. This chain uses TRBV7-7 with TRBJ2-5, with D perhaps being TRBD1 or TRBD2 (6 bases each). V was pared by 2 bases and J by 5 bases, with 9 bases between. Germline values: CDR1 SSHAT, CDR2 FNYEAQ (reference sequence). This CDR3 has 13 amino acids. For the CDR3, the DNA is TGTGCCAGCAGCTTAATGGGGGGCGAGACCCAGTACTTC. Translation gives CASSLMGGETQYF.

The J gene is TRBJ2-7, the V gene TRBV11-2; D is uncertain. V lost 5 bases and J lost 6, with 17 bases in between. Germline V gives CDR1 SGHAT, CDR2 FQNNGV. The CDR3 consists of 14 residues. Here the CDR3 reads CASSTAFARSEQYF. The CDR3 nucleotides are TGTGCCAGCAGCACCGCGTTCGCCAGGAGCGAGCAGTACTTC. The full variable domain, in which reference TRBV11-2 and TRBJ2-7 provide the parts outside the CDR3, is EAGVAQSPRYKIIEKRQSVAFWCNPISGHATLYWYQQILGQGPKLLIQFQNNGVVDDSQLPKDRFSAERLKGVDSTLKIQPAKLEDSAVYLCASSTAFARSEQYFGPGTRLTVT.

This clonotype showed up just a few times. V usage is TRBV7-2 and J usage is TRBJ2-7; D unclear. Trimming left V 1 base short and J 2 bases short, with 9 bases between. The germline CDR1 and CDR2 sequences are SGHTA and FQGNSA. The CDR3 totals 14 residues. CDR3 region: CASSLGLYPYEQYF. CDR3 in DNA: TGTGCCAGCAGCTTAGGGTTATATCCCTACGAGCAGTACTTC.

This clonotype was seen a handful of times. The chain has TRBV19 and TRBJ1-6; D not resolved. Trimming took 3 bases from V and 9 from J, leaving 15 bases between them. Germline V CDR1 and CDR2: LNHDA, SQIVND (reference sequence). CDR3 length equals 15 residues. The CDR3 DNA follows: TGTGCCAGTAGTATGGCACAGACTGATGGTTCACCCCTCCACTTT. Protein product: CASSMAQTDGSPLHF.

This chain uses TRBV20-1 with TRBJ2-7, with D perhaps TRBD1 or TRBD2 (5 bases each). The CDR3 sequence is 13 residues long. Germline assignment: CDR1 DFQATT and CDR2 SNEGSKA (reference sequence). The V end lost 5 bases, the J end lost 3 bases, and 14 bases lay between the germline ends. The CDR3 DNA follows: TGCAGTGCTCCCCTTGAGGGGATCTACGAGCAGTACTTC. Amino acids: CSAPLEGIYEQYF.

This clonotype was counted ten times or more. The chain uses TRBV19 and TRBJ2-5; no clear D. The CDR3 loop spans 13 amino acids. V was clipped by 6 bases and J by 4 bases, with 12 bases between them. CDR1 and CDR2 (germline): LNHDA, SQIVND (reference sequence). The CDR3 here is CASRWAAGETQYF. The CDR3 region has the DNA TGTGCCAGTAGGTGGGCGGCCGGAGAGACCCAGTACTTC.